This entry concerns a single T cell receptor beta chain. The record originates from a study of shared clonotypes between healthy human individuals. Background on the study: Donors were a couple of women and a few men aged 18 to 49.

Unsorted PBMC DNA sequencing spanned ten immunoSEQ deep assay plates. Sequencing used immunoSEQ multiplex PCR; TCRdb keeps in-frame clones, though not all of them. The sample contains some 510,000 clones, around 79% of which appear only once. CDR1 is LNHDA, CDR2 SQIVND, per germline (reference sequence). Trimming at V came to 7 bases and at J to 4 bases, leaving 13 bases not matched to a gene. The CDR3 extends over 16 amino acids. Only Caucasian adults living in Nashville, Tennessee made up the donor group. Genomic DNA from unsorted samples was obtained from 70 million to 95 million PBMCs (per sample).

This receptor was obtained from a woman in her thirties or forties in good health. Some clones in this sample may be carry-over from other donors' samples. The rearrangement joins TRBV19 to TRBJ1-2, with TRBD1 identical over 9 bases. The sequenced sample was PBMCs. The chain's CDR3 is CASTRKQGALIYGYTF. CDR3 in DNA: TGTGCCAGTACCCGGAAACAGGGGGCGCTTATCTATGGCTACACCTTC.